The rows below give T cell receptor beta chains drawn from one sample of a study of regulatory T cells in long-lasting Graves disease. TCRdb used MiXCR to reprocess the multiplex PCR reads, holding one entry per CDR3 protein. The sample lists 650,000 to 700,000 distinct CDR3 sequences; around 32% were seen once. The sample in question was peripheral blood mononuclear cells (PBMCs), obtained when the disease was refractory, from a patient treated with antithyroid drugs. The receptor source for this set is a female donor with Graves disease. CDR3s include the opening cysteine and the closing phenylalanine or tryptophan. A D gene is named only where the DNA matches it firmly. The size field is filled for only some rows; it gives once, few, many or a size class.

j_gene | abundance | v_gene | d_gene | len | CDR3aa | CDR3nt
TRBJ2-7 | . | TRBV27 | . | 14 | CASSLEGIKHEQYF | TGTGCCAGCAGTTTAGAGGGGATTAAACACGAGCAGTACTTC
TRBJ1-4 | . | TRBV28 | . | 12 | CASSLQEEKLFF | TGTGCCAGCAGTTTGCAGGAAGAAAAACTGTTTTTT
TRBJ1-2 | many | TRBV28 | . | 12 | CASTMTGGGYTF | TGTGCCAGCACCATGACAGGTGGTGGCTACACCTTC
TRBJ1-5 | few | TRBV6-1 | TRBD1 | 15 | CASGRGTGGNQPQHF | TGTGCCAGCGGTCGGGGGACAGGGGGGAATCAGCCCCAGCATTTT
TRBJ2-4 | many | TRBV2 | . | 14 | CASTPSLAGGIQYF | TGTGCCAGCACGCCATCCCTAGCCGGGGGCATTCAGTACTTC
TRBJ1-3 | . | TRBV12-3/TRBV12-4 | . | 15 | CASSNGVPSGNTIYF | TGTGCCAGCAGCAATGGGGTACCCTCTGGAAACACCATATATTTT
TRBJ2-5 | . | TRBV30 | . | 16 | CACTPGPRPPQETQYF | TGTGCCTGTACCCCGGGACCTAGGCCCCCCCAAGAGACCCAGTACTTC
TRBJ1-3 | . | TRBV11-2 | . | 14 | CASAVGADGNTIYF | TGTGCCAGCGCTGTAGGGGCGGACGGAAACACCATATATTTT
TRBJ2-2 | few | TRBV6-1 | TRBD1 | 15 | CASSEADRGAGELFF | TGTGCCAGCAGTGAAGCGGACAGGGGGGCCGGGGAGCTGTTTTTT
TRBJ2-7 | . | TRBV6-1 | TRBD1 | 15 | CASSDRDRDVYEQYF | TGTGCCAGCAGTGACCGGGACAGGGACGTCTACGAGCAGTACTTC
TRBJ2-1 | few | TRBV15 | . | 16 | CATSRDSGASYNEQFF | TGTGCCACCAGCAGAGATTCGGGGGCCTCCTACAATGAGCAGTTCTTC
TRBJ1-2 | . | TRBV29-1 | . | 11 | CSVEAGTGYTF | TGCAGCGTTGAGGCAGGGACTGGCTACACCTTC
TRBJ1-5 | few | TRBV11-3 | TRBD1 | 15 | CASSTRQGRNQPQHF | TGTGCCAGTAGTACCAGACAGGGCCGGAATCAGCCCCAGCATTTT
TRBJ1-3 | . | TRBV19 | TRBD1 | 15 | CASGRTGNSGNTIYF | TGTGCCAGTGGGAGGACAGGAAACTCTGGAAACACCATATATTTT
TRBJ1-5 | . | TRBV4-2 | TRBD1 | 16 | CASSQWGTGTGQPQHF | TGTGCCAGCAGCCAATGGGGGACAGGGACGGGGCAGCCCCAGCATTTT
TRBJ2-5 | . | TRBV9 | TRBD2 | 15 | CASSSRRAGAETQYF | TGTGCCAGCAGCTCTCGCCGGGCGGGAGCAGAGACCCAGTACTTC
TRBJ1-2 | few | TRBV5-6 | . | 11 | CASSSAIGYTF | TGTGCCAGCAGCTCAGCAATTGGCTACACCTTC
TRBJ1-4 | few | TRBV6-1 | . | 13 | CASSLEVGEKLFF | TGTGCCAGCAGCCTGGAGGTCGGCGAAAAACTGTTTTTT
TRBJ2-7 | . | TRBV20-1 | . | 14 | CSARDALRPYEQYF | TGCAGTGCTAGAGATGCCCTGAGACCCTACGAGCAGTACTTC
TRBJ1-4 | few | TRBV13 | TRBD1 | 14 | CASSFRDRAQKLFF | TGTGCCAGCAGCTTCCGGGACAGGGCGCAAAAACTGTTTTTT
TRBJ2-7 | . | TRBV5-1 | TRBD2 | 15 | CASSGGTSGKGWQYF | TGCGCCAGCAGCGGTGGGACTAGCGGAAAAGGGTGGCAGTACTTC
TRBJ1-5 | . | TRBV12-3/TRBV12-4 | . | 15 | CASSSTAFSNQPQHF | TGTGCCAGCAGTTCAACAGCTTTTAGCAATCAGCCCCAGCATTTT
TRBJ1-1 | . | TRBV13 | . | 14 | CASSAGRGFTEAFF | TGTGCCAGCAGCGCAGGGAGGGGATTCACTGAAGCTTTCTTT
TRBJ2-2 | . | TRBV7-2 | TRBD2 | 18 | CASSLGRTSGANTGELFF | TGTGCCAGCAGCTTAGGTCGTACTAGCGGCGCGAACACCGGGGAGCTGTTTTTC
TRBJ2-5 | few | TRBV11-2 | TRBD2 | 19 | CASSHRGLAGITGEETQYF | TGTGCCAGCAGCCACAGAGGGTTAGCGGGAATCACAGGCGAAGAGACCCAGTACTTC
TRBJ1-1 | . | TRBV29-1 | TRBD1 | 12 | CSAREGAAEAFF | TGCAGCGCTCGGGAGGGGGCAGCTGAAGCTTTCTTT
TRBJ1-1 | . | TRBV29-1 | TRBD1 | 15 | CSVEDPTGSNTEAFF | TGCAGCGTTGAAGATCCGACAGGGTCGAACACTGAAGCTTTCTTT
TRBJ2-5 | many | TRBV12-3/TRBV12-4 | . | 15 | CASSLFGQRGETQYF | TGTGCCAGCAGTTTATTTGGACAGCGAGGCGAGACCCAGTACTTC
TRBJ2-7 | few | TRBV6-1 | . | 17 | CASGTTMLGQGAYEQYF | TGTGCCAGCGGAACCACTATGCTAGGGCAGGGAGCCTACGAGCAGTACTTC
TRBJ1-5 | few | TRBV11-2 | . | 15 | CASSPGTVLNQPQHF | TGTGCCAGCAGCCCGGGTACAGTGCTTAATCAGCCCCAGCATTTT
TRBJ2-7 | . | TRBV10-1 | TRBD2 | 13 | CASSGTTGGEQYF | TGCGCCAGCAGTGGTACCACGGGGGGCGAGCAGTACTTC
TRBJ2-5 | few | TRBV30 | . | 15 | CAWRRDSWGQETQYF | TGTGCCTGGAGGCGGGACTCGTGGGGCCAAGAGACCCAGTACTTC
TRBJ1-2 | few | TRBV9 | TRBD1 | 12 | CASKGTGSGYTF | TGTGCCAGCAAAGGGACAGGGAGTGGCTACACCTTC
TRBJ1-5 | once | TRBV12-3/TRBV12-4 | . | 15 | CASSLRQVGDQPQHF | TGTGCCAGCAGTTTACGTCAGGTGGGGGATCAGCCCCAGCATTTT
TRBJ1-5 | . | TRBV6-1 | . | 12 | CASSELAIPQHF | TGTGCCAGCAGTGAACTCGCTATCCCCCAGCATTTT
TRBJ1-1 | few | TRBV12-3/TRBV12-4 | . | 14 | CASSVDEILGEAFF | TGTGCCAGCAGCGTAGACGAGATCCTGGGTGAAGCTTTCTTT
TRBJ2-7 | . | TRBV13 | TRBD2 | 14 | CASSPVAGVDEQYF | TGTGCCAGCAGCCCCGTAGCGGGAGTGGACGAGCAGTACTTC
TRBJ1-2 | . | TRBV20-1 | . | 14 | CSASKPGEPRGYTF | TGCAGTGCTAGTAAGCCCGGGGAACCTCGAGGCTACACCTTC
TRBJ1-6 | many | TRBV12-3/TRBV12-4 | . | 13 | CASSLKGDSPLHF | TGTGCCAGCAGTTTGAAGGGTGATTCACCCCTCCACTTT
TRBJ1-5 | . | TRBV15 | . | 13 | CATSKGTNQPQHF | TGTGCCACCAGCAAAGGGACCAATCAGCCCCAGCATTTT
TRBJ1-1 | . | TRBV19 | . | 16 | CASSQIAGVLDGEAFF | TGTGCCAGCAGCCAGATCGCCGGGGTTTTGGATGGTGAAGCTTTCTTT
TRBJ2-5 | many | TRBV6-1 | . | 12 | CASSVSMRTQYF | TGTGCCAGCAGTGTAAGCATGAGGACCCAGTACTTC
TRBJ2-6 | few | TRBV4-1 | . | 16 | CASSQIEGSGANVLTF | TGCGCCAGCAGCCAGATCGAAGGCTCTGGGGCCAACGTCCTGACTTTC
TRBJ1-2 | . | TRBV12-3/TRBV12-4 | TRBD1 | 14 | CASTVTGGYYGYTF | TGTGCCAGCACAGTGACAGGGGGATACTATGGCTACACCTTC
TRBJ2-5 | many | TRBV28 | TRBD2 | 18 | CASSPHLAGGHGRETQYF | TGTGCCAGCAGCCCACATCTAGCGGGAGGCCATGGAAGGGAGACCCAGTACTTC
TRBJ2-7 | . | TRBV2 | . | 16 | CASSPTARGLTYEQYF | TGTGCCAGCAGCCCAACAGCGCGGGGGCTAACCTACGAGCAGTACTTC
TRBJ1-5 | many | TRBV28 | TRBD1 | 15 | CASRDRGATDQPQHF | TGTGCCAGCAGGGACAGGGGAGCGACGGATCAGCCCCAGCATTTT
TRBJ2-1 | . | TRBV12-3/TRBV12-4 | TRBD2 | 19 | CASSYVGLAGIVSYNEQFF | TGTGCCAGCAGTTACGTCGGACTAGCGGGAATAGTCTCCTACAATGAGCAGTTCTTC
TRBJ2-1 | once | TRBV29-1 | TRBD2 | 13 | CSVESGGYNEQFF | TGCAGCGTTGAGTCGGGAGGGTACAATGAGCAGTTCTTC
TRBJ1-1 | . | TRBV12-3/TRBV12-4 | . | 15 | CASSALGLLNTEAFF | TGTGCCAGCAGCGCGCTCGGACTCCTGAACACTGAAGCTTTCTTT